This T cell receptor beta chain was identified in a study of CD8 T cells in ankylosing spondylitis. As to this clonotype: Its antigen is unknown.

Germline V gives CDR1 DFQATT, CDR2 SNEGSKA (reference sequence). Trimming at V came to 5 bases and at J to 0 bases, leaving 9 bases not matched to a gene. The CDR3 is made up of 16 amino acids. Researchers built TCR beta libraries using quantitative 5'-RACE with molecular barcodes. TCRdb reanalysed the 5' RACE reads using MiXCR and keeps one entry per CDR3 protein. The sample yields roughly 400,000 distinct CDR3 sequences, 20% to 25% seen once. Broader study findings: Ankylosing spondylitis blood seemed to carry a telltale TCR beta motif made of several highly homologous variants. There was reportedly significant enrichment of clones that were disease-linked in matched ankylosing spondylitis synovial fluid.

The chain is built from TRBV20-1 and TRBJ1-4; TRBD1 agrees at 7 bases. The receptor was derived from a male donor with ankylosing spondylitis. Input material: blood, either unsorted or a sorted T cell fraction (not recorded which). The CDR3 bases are TGCAGTGCTTCGGCGGGACAGTTCGCAACTAATGAAAAACTGTTTTTT. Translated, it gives CSASAGQFATNEKLFF.